Sequencing of this T cell receptor (beta chain) was carried out in a study of T cell responses to AZD1222 COVID-19 vaccine. Method: immunoSEQ multiplex PCR; TCRdb's copy keeps in-frame clones and lacks some. The data contain approximately 100,000 clones, 87% of them seen just once; the ten biggest clones take up about 3.3%. This CDR3 has 15 amino acids. Trimming cost V 1 base and J 0 bases, with 9 bases left between them. The germline V gene encodes CDR1 MNHEY and CDR2 SMNVEV (reference sequence). This receptor was obtained from an adult in good health. The starting material was peripheral blood, obtained on day 0 of AZD1222 vaccination. V gene TRBV27 combines with J gene TRBJ1-1; tentatively, D is TRBD1 (5 bases). CDR3 sequence reads: CASSLFGAMNTEAFF. As DNA, the CDR3 is TGTGCCAGCAGTTTATTTGGGGCAATGAACACTGAAGCTTTCTTT.